This T cell receptor (beta chain) was captured by sequencing in a study of blood T cell repertoires in COVID-19. Study background: COVID-19 samples from acute and convalescent phases originated in the United States, Italy and Spain. PBMCs, B-cell-depleted T cells, or T cells provided the cDNA or gDNA that made up the material.

Original data processing: For nucleated cells, counts were estimated from reference gene primer amplification. Assay used: immunoSEQ multiplex PCR; TCRdb lists only in-frame clones, some missing. The V and J calls and clone size were taken over from that table, and D and trimming were inferred from the DNA. The table has around 130,000 clones, around 83% seen once. The germline V and J ends were trimmed by 5 bases and 2 bases, with 6 bases remaining between them. The CDR3 loop spans 11 amino acids. Germline V gene data show CDR1 as DFQATT and CDR2 as SNEGSKA (reference sequence). The chain is built from TRBV20-1 and TRBJ1-2; no definite D call. The sample was peripheral blood. The receptor's source is a man younger than 45 with COVID-19, enrolled during active disease. The CDR3 DNA is TGCAGTGCTGACGGGAACTATGGCTACACCTTC. Its protein is CSADGNYGYTF.